This T cell receptor beta chain comes out of a study of T cell changes during pregnancy in multiple sclerosis. The sample holds a few counts of this clone. TCRdb keeps only in-frame clones here, not all; method: immunoSEQ multiplex PCR. Of about 75,000 clones listed, around 92% are singletons. Germline lookup yields CDR1 SGHDN and CDR2 FVKESK. The CDR3 totals 15 residues. Trimming stripped 2 bases from V and 5 bases from J, with 15 bases between. Sequencing was performed on peripheral blood, taken in the first trimester of pregnancy. The receptor's source is a female donor in good health, enrolled as a control in a pregnancy study. The rearrangement uses TRBV14 and TRBJ1-1; possible D gene TRBD1, 5 bases. CDR3 protein: CASSQRSGGGTEAFF. CDR3 nucleotide sequence: TGTGCCAGCAGCCAAAGATCGGGGGGTGGGACTGAAGCTTTCTTT.